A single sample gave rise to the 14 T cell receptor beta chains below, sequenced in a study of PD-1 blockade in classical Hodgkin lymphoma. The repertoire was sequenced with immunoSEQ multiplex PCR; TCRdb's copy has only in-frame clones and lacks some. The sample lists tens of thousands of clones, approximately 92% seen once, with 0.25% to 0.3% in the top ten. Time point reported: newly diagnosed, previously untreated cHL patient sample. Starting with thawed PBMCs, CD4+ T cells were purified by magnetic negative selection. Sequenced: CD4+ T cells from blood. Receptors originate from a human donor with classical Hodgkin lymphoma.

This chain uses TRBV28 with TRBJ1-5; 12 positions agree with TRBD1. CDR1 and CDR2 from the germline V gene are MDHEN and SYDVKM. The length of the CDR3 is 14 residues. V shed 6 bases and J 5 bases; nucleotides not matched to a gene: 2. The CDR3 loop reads CASRGQGAYQPQHF. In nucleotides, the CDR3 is TGTGCCAGCAGGGGACAGGGGGCGTATCAGCCCCAGCATTTT.

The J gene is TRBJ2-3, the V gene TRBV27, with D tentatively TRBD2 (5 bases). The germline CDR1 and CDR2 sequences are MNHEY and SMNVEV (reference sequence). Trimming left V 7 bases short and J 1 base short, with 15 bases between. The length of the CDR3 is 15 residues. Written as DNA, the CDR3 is TGTGCCAGCACCTTCGGTGGGAGAGGCACAGATACGCAGTATTTT. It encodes CASTFGGRGTDTQYF.

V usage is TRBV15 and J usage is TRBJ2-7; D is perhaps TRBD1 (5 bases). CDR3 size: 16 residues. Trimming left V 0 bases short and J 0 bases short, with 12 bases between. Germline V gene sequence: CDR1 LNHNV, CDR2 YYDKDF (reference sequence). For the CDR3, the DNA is TGTGCCACCAGCAGAGATACAGGTACGAGCTCCTACGAGCAGTACTTC. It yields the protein CATSRDTGTSSYEQYF.

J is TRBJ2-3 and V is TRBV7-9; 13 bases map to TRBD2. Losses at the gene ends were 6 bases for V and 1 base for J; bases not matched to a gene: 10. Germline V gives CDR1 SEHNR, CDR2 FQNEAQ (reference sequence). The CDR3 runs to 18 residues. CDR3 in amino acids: CASRKTSGGVSGTDTQYF. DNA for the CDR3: TGTGCCAGCAGAAAAACTAGCGGGGGGGTTTCAGGCACAGATACGCAGTATTTT.

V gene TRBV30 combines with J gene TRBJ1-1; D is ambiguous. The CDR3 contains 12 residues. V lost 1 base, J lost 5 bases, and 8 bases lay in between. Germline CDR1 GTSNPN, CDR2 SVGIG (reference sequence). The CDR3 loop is CAWSGPKTEAFF. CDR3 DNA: TGTGCCTGGAGTGGTCCCAAGACTGAAGCTTTCTTT.

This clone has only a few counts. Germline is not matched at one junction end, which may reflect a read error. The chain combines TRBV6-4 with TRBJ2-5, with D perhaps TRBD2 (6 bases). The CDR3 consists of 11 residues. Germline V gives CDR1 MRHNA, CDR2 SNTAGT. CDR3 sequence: CASSGEEAQYF. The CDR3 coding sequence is TGTGCCAGCTCGGGGGAAGAGGCCCAGTACTTC.

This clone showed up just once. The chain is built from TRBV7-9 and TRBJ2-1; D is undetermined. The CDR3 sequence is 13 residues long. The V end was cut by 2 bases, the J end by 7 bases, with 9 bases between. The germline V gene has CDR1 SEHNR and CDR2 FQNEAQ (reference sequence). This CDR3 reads CASSLLWSNEQFF. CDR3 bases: TGTGCCAGCAGCTTATTGTGGTCGAATGAGCAGTTCTTC. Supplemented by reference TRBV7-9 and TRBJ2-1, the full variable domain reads DTGVSQNPRHKITKRGQNVTFRCDPISEHNRLYWYRQTLGQGPEFLTYFQNEAQLEKSRLLSDRFSAERPKGSFSTLEIQRTEQGDSAMYLCASSLLWSNEQFFGPGTRLTVL.

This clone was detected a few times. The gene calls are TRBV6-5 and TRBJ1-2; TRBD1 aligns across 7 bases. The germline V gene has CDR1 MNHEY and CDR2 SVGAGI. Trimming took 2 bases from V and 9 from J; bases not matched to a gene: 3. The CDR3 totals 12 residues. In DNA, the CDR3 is TGTGCCAGCAGTTACCCACAGGGGCGCTACACCTTC. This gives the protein CASSYPQGRYTF.

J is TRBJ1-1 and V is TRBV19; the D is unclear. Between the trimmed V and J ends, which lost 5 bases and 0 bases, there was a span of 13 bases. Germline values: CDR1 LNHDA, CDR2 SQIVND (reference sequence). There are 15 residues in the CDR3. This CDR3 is CASSWAEYMNTEAFF. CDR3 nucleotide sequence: TGTGCCAGTAGTTGGGCGGAGTATATGAACACTGAAGCTTTCTTT.

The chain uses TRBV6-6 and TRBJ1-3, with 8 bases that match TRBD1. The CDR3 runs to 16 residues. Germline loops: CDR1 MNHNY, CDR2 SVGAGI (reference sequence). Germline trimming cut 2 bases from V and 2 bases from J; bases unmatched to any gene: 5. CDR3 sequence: CASSYKQGETGNTIYF. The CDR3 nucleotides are TGTGCCAGCAGTTACAAACAGGGGGAAACTGGAAACACCATATATTTT.

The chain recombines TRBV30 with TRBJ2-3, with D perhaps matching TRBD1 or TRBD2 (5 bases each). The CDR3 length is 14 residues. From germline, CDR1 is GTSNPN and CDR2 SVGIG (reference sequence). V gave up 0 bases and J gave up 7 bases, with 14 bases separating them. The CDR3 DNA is TGTGCCTGGAGTGTAAAGGCAGGGAGTCATACGCAGTATTTT. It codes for CAWSVKAGSHTQYF.

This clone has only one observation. The CDR3 loop reads CASSPRTADTQYF. As DNA, the CDR3 is TGTGCCAGCAGCCCGAGGACAGCTGATACGCAGTATTTT. V and J are TRBV5-6 and TRBJ2-3; the D gene is possibly TRBD1 (6 bases). This CDR3 has 13 amino acids. Per germline, CDR1 SGHDT and CDR2 YYEEEE. Trimming stripped 4 bases from V and 6 bases from J, with 12 bases between.

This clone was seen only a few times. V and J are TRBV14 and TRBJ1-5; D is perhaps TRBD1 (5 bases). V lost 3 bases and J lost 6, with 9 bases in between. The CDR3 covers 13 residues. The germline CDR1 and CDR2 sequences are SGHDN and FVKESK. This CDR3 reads CASSQGGSQPQHF. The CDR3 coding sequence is TGTGCCAGCAGCCAGGGGGGGAGTCAGCCCCAGCATTTT.

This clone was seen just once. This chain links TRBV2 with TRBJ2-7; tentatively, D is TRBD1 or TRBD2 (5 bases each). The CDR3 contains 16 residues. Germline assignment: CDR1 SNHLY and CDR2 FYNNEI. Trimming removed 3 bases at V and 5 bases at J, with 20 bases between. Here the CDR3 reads CASSDWGGSGPDEQYF. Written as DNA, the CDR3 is TGTGCCAGCAGTGACTGGGGCGGTTCGGGGCCCGACGAGCAGTACTTC. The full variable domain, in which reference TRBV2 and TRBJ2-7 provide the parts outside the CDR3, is EPEVTQTPSHQVTQMGQEVILRCVPISNHLYFYWYRQILGQKVEFLVSFYNNEISEKSEIFDDQFSVERPDGSNFTLKIRSTKLEDSAMYFCASSDWGGSGPDEQYFGPGTRLTVT.